This TCR beta chain was sequenced for a study of blood T cell repertoires in COVID-19. Study-wide background: T cells, B-cell-depleted T cells, or PBMCs provided the cDNA or gDNA that served as material.

V lost 6 bases and J lost 2, with 10 bases in between. The CDR3 runs to 13 residues. CDR1 is KGHSH, CDR2 LQKENI, per germline. TCRdb's table, derived via immunoSEQ multiplex PCR, lists solely in-frame clones and lacks some. The data show approximately 240,000 clones, roughly 84% seen once. The chain is built from TRBV18 and TRBJ2-5; D is unresolved. The receptor was isolated from a woman aged 40-49 years who had recovered from COVID-19. The sample was peripheral blood. CDR3 region: CASSMSLQETQYF. The CDR3 DNA reads as TGTGCCAGCTCCATGTCACTTCAAGAGACCCAGTACTTC.